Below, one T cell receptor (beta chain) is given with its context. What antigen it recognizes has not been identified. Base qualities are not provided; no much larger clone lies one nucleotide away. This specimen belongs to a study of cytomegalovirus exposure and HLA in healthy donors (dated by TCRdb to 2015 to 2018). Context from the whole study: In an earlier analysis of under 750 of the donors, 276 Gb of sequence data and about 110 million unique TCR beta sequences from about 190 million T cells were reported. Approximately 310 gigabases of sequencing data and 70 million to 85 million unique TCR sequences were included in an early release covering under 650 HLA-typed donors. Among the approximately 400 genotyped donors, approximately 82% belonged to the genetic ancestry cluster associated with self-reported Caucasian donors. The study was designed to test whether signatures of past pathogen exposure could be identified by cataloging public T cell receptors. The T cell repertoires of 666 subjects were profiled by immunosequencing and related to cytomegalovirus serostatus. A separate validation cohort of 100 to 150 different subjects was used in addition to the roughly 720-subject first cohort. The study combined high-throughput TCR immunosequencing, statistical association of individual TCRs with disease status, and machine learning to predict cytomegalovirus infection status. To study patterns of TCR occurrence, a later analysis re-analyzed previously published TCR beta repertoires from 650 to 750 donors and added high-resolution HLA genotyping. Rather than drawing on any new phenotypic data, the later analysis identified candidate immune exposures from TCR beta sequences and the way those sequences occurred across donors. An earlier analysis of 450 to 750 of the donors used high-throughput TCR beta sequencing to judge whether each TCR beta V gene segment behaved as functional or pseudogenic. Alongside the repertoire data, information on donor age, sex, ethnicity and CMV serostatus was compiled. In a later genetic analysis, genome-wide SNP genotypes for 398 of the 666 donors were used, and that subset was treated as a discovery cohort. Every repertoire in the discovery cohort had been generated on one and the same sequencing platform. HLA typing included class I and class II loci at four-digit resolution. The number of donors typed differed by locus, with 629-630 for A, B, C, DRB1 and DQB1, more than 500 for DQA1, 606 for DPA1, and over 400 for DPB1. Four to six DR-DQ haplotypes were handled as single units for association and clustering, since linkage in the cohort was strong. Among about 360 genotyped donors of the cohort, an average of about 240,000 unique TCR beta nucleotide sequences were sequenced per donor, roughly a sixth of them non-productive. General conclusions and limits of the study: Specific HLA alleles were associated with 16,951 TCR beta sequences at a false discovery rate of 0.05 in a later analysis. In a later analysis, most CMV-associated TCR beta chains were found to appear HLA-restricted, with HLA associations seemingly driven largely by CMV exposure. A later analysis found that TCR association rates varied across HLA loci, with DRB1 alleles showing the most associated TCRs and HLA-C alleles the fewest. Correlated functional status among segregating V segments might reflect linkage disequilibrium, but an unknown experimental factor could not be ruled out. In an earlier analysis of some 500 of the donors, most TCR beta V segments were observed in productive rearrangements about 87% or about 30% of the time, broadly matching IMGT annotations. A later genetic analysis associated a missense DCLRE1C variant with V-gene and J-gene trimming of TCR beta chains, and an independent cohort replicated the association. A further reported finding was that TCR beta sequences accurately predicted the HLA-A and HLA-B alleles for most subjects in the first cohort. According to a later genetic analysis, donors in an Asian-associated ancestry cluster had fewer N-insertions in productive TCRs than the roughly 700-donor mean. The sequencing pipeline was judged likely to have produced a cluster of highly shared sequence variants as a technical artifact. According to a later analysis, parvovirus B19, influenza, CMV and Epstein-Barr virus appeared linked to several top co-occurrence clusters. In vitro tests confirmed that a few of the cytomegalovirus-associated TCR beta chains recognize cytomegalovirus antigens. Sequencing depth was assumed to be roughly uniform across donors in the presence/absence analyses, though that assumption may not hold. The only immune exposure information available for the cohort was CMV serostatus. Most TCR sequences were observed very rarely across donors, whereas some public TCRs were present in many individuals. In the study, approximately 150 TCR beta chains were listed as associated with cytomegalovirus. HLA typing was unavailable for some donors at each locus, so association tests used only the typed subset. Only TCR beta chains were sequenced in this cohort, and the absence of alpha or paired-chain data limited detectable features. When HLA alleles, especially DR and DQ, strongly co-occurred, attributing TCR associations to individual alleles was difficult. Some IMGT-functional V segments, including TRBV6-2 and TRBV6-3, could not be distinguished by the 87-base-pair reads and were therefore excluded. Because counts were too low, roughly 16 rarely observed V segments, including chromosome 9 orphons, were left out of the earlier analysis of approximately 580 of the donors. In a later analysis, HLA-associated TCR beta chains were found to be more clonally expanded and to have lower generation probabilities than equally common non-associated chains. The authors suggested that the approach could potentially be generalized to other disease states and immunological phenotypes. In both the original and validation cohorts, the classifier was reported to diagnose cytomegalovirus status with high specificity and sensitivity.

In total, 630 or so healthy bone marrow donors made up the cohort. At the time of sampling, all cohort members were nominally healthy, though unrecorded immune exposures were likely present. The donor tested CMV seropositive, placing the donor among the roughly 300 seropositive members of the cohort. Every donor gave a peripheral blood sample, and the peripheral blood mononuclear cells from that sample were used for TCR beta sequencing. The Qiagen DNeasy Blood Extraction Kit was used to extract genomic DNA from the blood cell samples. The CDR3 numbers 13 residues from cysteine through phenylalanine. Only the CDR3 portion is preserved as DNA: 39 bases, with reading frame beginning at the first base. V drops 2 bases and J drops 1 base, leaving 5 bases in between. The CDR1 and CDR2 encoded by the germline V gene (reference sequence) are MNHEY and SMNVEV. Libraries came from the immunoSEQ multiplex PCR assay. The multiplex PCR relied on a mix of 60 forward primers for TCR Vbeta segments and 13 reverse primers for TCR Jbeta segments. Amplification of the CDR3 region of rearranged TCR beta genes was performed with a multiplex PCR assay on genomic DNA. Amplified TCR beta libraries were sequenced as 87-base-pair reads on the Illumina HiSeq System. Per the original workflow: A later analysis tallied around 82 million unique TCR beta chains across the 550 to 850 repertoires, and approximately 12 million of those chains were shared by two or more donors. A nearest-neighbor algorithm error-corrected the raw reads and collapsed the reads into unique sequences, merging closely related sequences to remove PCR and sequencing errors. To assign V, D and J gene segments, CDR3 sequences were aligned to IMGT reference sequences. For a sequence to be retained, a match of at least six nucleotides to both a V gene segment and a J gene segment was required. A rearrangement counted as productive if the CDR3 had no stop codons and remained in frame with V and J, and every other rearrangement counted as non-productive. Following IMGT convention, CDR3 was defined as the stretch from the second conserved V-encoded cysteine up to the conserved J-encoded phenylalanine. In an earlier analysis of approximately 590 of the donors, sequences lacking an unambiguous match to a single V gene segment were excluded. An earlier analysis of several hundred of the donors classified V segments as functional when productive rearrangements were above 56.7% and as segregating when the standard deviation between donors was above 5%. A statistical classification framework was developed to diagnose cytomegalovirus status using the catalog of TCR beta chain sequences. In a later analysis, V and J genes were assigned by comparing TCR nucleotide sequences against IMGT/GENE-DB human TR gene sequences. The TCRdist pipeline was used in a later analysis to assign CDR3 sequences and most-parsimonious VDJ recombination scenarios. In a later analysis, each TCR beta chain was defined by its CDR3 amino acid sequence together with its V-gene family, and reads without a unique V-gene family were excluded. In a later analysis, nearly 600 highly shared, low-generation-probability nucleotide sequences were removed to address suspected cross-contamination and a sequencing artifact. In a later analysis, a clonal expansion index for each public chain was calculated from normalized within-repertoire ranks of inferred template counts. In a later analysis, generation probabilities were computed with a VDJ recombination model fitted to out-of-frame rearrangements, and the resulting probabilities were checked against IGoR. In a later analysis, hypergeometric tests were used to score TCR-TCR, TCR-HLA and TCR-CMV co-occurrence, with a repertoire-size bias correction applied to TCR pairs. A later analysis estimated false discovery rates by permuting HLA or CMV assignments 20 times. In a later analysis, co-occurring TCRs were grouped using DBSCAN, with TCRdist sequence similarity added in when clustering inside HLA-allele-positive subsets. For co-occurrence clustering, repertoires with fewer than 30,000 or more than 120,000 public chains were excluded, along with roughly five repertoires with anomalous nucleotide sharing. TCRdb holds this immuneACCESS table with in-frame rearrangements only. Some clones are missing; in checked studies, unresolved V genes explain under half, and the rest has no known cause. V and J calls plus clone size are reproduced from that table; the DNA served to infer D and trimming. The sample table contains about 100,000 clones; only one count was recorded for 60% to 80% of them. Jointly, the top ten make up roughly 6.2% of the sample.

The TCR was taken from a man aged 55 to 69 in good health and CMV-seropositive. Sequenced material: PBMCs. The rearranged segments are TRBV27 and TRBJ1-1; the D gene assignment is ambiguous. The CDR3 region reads CASSLTGNTEAFF. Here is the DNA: TGTGCCAGCAGTTTAACGGGGAACACTGAAGCTTTCTTT.